Listed below are T cell receptor beta chains from one sample, sequenced in a study of vaccination and CD4 T cells after COVID-19. In TCRdb, the PCR reads were re-called with MiXCR into one record per CDR3 protein. The sample has about 22,000 distinct CDR3 sequences; over 25% are singletons. These receptors lack a known antigen. The specimen was cultured CD4+ T cells from blood. These receptors were collected from a human donor with COVID-19. Each CDR3 is given with its conserved first and last residue. D genes are given only for firm matches. Rows give clone size only sometimes, using once, few, many, or a class for an expanded clone.

14,TRBV20-1,few,TRBJ1-2,NA,TGCAGTGCTAGAGAACCCCAGGGTCGATATGGCTACACCTTC,CSAREPQGRYGYTF
13,TRBV29-1,NA,TRBJ1-2,NA,TGCAGCGTTCTTGTAGGCGTAAACTATGGCTACACCTTC,CSVLVGVNYGYTF
12,TRBV14,NA,TRBJ1-2,NA,TGTGCCAGCAGCCAAGTCGTGGGGGGCTACACCTTC,CASSQVVGGYTF
14,TRBV10-1,few,TRBJ2-2,TRBD1,TGCGCCAGCAGATCGACAGGGGCCACCGGGGAGCTGTTTTTT,CASRSTGATGELFF
14,TRBV11-3,few,TRBJ1-2,NA,TGTGCCAGCAGCCCCCGGAACAGGGACCATGGCTACACCTTC,CASSPRNRDHGYTF
16,TRBV24-1,NA,TRBJ2-1,TRBD2,TGTGCCACCAGTGATCGACTAGCGGGGGGTATCAATGAGCAGTTCTTC,CATSDRLAGGINEQFF
13,TRBV6-1,few,TRBJ2-7,NA,TGTGCCACTCAAGCGGTGGGCTCCTACGAGCAGTACTTC,CATQAVGSYEQYF
14,TRBV5-4,NA,TRBJ2-2,TRBD1,TGTGCCAGCAGCTCCGGGACAGGGATCGGGGAGCTGTTTTTT,CASSSGTGIGELFF
15,TRBV19,NA,TRBJ1-3,NA,TGTGCCAGTAGTATATTTTCGGACTCTGGAAACACCATATATTTT,CASSIFSDSGNTIYF
15,TRBV7-9,NA,TRBJ2-3,NA,TGTGCCAGCAGCTTGGGTCAGGGTGGCACAGATACGCAGTATTTT,CASSLGQGGTDTQYF
13,TRBV29-1,few,TRBJ1-5,NA,TGCAGCGTTGCCAGGGCTGGCAATCAGCCCCAGCATTTT,CSVARAGNQPQHF
14,TRBV5-1,NA,TRBJ2-7,TRBD1,TGCGCCAGCAGCTTGAGACAGGGATACTACGAGCAGTACTTC,CASSLRQGYYEQYF
14,TRBV7-8,few,TRBJ1-6,TRBD1,TGTGCCAGCAGCTTAACACAGGGGGATTCACCCCTCCACTTT,CASSLTQGDSPLHF
12,TRBV6-1,few,TRBJ1-2,TRBD1,TGTGCCAGCAGTCGACAGGGCGATGGCTACACCTTC,CASSRQGDGYTF
14,TRBV6-1,NA,TRBJ2-4,NA,TGTGCCAGCACTCCGGCCGGGGATGTCGGCATTCAGTACTTC,CASTPAGDVGIQYF
14,TRBV20-1,few,TRBJ1-5,NA,TGCAGTGCTAGAGGGGTGTCGGGCAATCAGCCCCAGCATTTT,CSARGVSGNQPQHF
14,TRBV2,NA,TRBJ1-1,NA,TGTGCCAGCAGTGAGAAGTCAGTGAACACTGAAGCTTTCTTT,CASSEKSVNTEAFF
15,TRBV7-2,few,TRBJ2-5,NA,TGTGCCAGCAGCTCACCCACCCCCGGGCAAGAGACCCAGTACTTC,CASSSPTPGQETQYF
14,TRBV7-2,NA,TRBJ2-1,NA,TGTGCCAGCAGCTTAGGTGGGCCCCTCAATGAGCAGTTCTTC,CASSLGGPLNEQFF
13,TRBV6-1,few,TRBJ2-1,TRBD1,TGTGCCAGCACCGTGACAGGGGAGCGTGAGCAGTTCTTC,CASTVTGEREQFF
13,TRBV7-7,few,TRBJ2-5,TRBD2,TGTGCTAGCAGCCGCGGGGGTTGGGAGACCCAGTACTTC,CASSRGGWETQYF
15,TRBV10-3,few,TRBJ2-3,TRBD2,TGTGCCATCAGGGGCAGCGGGGGGGCCATAGATACGCAGTATTTT,CAIRGSGGAIDTQYF
15,TRBV6-5,few,TRBJ2-7,NA,TGTGCCAGCAGTTCCCCGAGTAGCGGTGCCTACGAGCAGTACTTC,CASSSPSSGAYEQYF
13,TRBV5-4,NA,TRBJ1-1,NA,TGTGCCAGCAGCCCAAGGATGAACACTGAAGCTTTCTTT,CASSPRMNTEAFF
15,TRBV4-3,few,TRBJ2-3,TRBD1,TGCGCCAGCAGCCCCTCCTCAGGGGGTAGGGATACGCAGTATTTT,CASSPSSGGRDTQYF
14,TRBV20-1,NA,TRBJ1-1,TRBD1,TGCAGTGCCAGCATGAGACAGGGGGCGCATGGGGCTTTCTTT,CSASMRQGAHGAFF
14,TRBV9,NA,TRBJ1-5,NA,TGTGCCAGCAGCTTGCTGGATAGCAATCAGCCCCAGCATTTT,CASSLLDSNQPQHF